The sequence of this T cell receptor beta chain was determined in a study of T cells after yellow fever vaccination. Study in general: Preparation of the low-cell-number fractions used SMART-Seq v4 Ultra Low Input.

TCRdb independently ran MiXCR on the 5' RACE reads; one entry per CDR3 protein. The sample records 200,000 to 250,000 distinct CDR3 sequences, about 7.1% being singletons. The study, taken as a whole, reports: Most clones from primary vaccination were detected again post-booster (roughly 96% CD4, around 88% CD8).

As for this clonotype: The antigen remains unidentified.

This clonotype was obtained from a man aged 25-40 years who received the YFV17D yellow fever vaccine. The material was CD4+ T cells sorted from PBMCs, obtained 15 days after the yellow fever booster vaccination.

DNA of the CDR3: TGTGCCAGCAGCGTAGCGGCAGCTACTTACGAGCAGTACTTC. Protein sequence: CASSVAAATYEQYF. V usage is TRBV9 and J usage is TRBJ2-7, with D uncertain. Trimming took 0 bases from V and 4 from J, leaving 11 bases between them. This CDR3 region has 14 residues. Germline loops: CDR1 SGDLS, CDR2 YYNGEE.